This TCR beta chain appears in the sequencing data of a study of shared clonotypes between healthy human individuals. Profiled with immunoSEQ multiplex PCR; TCRdb holds only in-frame clones, not every one. Of 2.3 million or so clones detected, about 92% appear once; the ten largest clones hold under 0.45%. Sequences were obtained from naive CD4+ T cells from PBMCs. Specified subset: CD45RA+ positively selected. The TCR sequence derives from a man aged 18 to 30 in good health. Some clones in this sample may be carry-over from other donors' samples.

The CDR3: CASSADVTSNYGYTF. The DNA for the CDR3 is TGTGCCAGCAGTGCGGACGTCACCTCTAACTATGGCTACACCTTC. The rearrangement joins TRBV25-1 to TRBJ1-2; D not certain. CDR3 length equals 15 residues. The germline V gene encodes CDR1 MGHDK and CDR2 SYGVNS. V was cut by 4 bases and J by 0 bases, with 12 bases left in between.